This T cell receptor (beta chain) stems from a study of T-cell reconstitution after alpha-beta-depleted transplantation in children. The CDR3 contains 14 residues. Construction of the TCRbeta library involved unique molecular identifiers. Via MiXCR, TCRdb re-called the PCR reads, giving one row per CDR3 protein. This table holds over 400,000 distinct CDR3 sequences, around 13% found once. This clonotype was seen more than once but under ten times. The chain joins TRBV21-1 to TRBJ2-7. TRBV21-1 is marked as a pseudogene. This TCR derives from a human donor who donated a stem cell graft to a child with combined immunodeficiency. Material: PBMCs from the stem cell graft donor, obtained from the stem cell graft. CDR3 nucleotides: TGTGCCAGCAGCAAAGTGGGCTCCACCTACGAGCAGTACTTC. Protein sequence: CASSKVGSTYEQYF.